This T cell receptor beta chain was found in a study of T cell changes during pregnancy in multiple sclerosis. Sequencing used immunoSEQ multiplex PCR; TCRdb keeps in-frame clones, though not all of them. The sample yields more than 100,000 clones, 92% seen once. The CDR3 totals 14 residues. V was shortened by 1 base and J by 0 bases, with 7 bases between the two germline ends. Germline assignment: CDR1 MDHEN and CDR2 SYDVKM. This specimen consisted of peripheral blood, obtained after pregnancy. The receptor was derived from a female donor with multiple sclerosis, enrolled in a pregnancy study. This sequence joins TRBV28 and TRBJ2-7, with D uncertain. The CDR3, as DNA: TGTGCCAGCAGTTTATCTTTAATCTCCTACGAGCAGTACTTC. Protein product: CASSLSLISYEQYF.